A single sample gave rise to the 15 T cell receptor beta chains below, sequenced in a study of Graves' ophthalmopathy and Graves' hyperthyroidism. RNA transcripts were the template, and TCR beta CDR3 regions were amplified from them. HTBI primers primed a first-round RT-PCR, and a second-round multiplex PCR followed. TCRdb re-called the multiplex PCR reads with MiXCR, one entry per CDR3 protein. The table includes about 420,000 distinct CDR3 sequences, under 25% detected once. The material sequenced was peripheral blood. Receptors originate from a young woman with stable Graves' hyperthyroidism.

There are many counts of this clonotype. The chain is built from TRBV4-1 and TRBJ1-5; D is uncertain. Trimming left V 0 bases short and J 0 bases short, with 12 bases between. The CDR3 covers 17 residues. Germline-derived CDR1 and CDR2 are MGHRA and YSYEKL. The CDR3 sequence is CASSQDASSYSNQPQHF. Here the CDR3 DNA reads TGCGCCAGCAGCCAAGATGCTAGCAGCTATAGCAATCAGCCCCAGCATTTT.

This clonotype showed up many times. The rearrangement links TRBV20-1 to TRBJ1-5; D is unresolved. The CDR3 extends over 13 amino acids. Trimming took 7 bases from V and 4 from J, leaving 14 bases between them. CDR1 and CDR2 from the germline V gene are DFQATT and SNEGSKA (reference sequence). The CDR3 bases are TGCAGTGTTCAAAGGACGGCTAATCAGCCCCAGCATTTT. It codes for CSVQRTANQPQHF.

This clonotype appeared many times. This chain joins TRBV2 and TRBJ2-7; 13 bases agree with TRBD2. Germline assignment: CDR1 SNHLY and CDR2 FYNNEI. V lost 3 bases to trimming and J lost 3 bases; unmatched junction nucleotides: 2. The CDR3 spans 15 residues. CDR3: CASSEGLAGSYEQYF. CDR3 bases: TGTGCCAGCAGTGAGGGACTAGCGGGAAGCTACGAGCAGTACTTC.

This clonotype was found many times. This chain uses TRBV3-1 with TRBJ2-2; D ambiguous. Deletions cut 0 bases from V and 4 bases from J, with 6 bases between. The CDR3 sequence is 14 residues long. Looked up from germline, CDR1 is LGHDT and CDR2 is YNNKEL (reference sequence). The CDR3 bases are TGTGCCAGCAGCCAAGAAGGGATCACCGGGGAGCTGTTTTTT. This gives the protein CASSQEGITGELFF. The full variable domain, in which reference TRBV3-1 and TRBJ2-2 provide the parts outside the CDR3, is DTAVSQTPKYLVTQMGNDKSIKCEQNLGHDTMYWYKQDSKKFLKIMFSYNNKELIINETVPNRFSPKSPDKAHLNLHINSLELGDSAVYFCASSQEGITGELFFGEGSRLTVL.

This clonotype was observed many times. The chain combines TRBV5-6 with TRBJ2-7, with TRBD1 identical over 10 bases. The CDR3 runs to 16 residues. Germline V gene lookup returns CDR1 SGHDT and CDR2 YYEEEE. V dropped 7 bases and J dropped 1; count of bases not matched to a gene: 11. DNA of the CDR3: TGTGCCAGCTACCGGGACAGGGGTGCAACTTCCTACGAGCAGTACTTC. Its translation is CASYRDRGATSYEQYF.

This clonotype has just one count. The chain has TRBV7-2 and TRBJ2-5; tentative D call: TRBD1 (5 bases). The CDR3 is 14 amino acids. The germline V and J ends were trimmed by 4 bases and 5 bases, with 14 bases remaining between them. Germline CDR1 reads SGHTA; CDR2 reads FQGNSA. The CDR3 is CASSSLKGHETQYF. DNA for the CDR3: TGTGCCAGCAGCTCGTTGAAGGGGCACGAGACCCAGTACTTC.

Turning to this clonotype: At one boundary the junction diverges from the germline segment, which might be a read error. This sequence joins TRBV7-2 and TRBJ2-5, with D possibly called TRBD1 or TRBD2 (5 bases each). Germline V gene data show CDR1 as SGHTA and CDR2 as FQGNSA. This CDR3 is 14 amino acids long. The CDR3 loop reads CASSRGLAGETKYF. CDR3 nucleotide sequence: TGTGCCAGCAGCAGGGGCCTAGCCGGGGAGACCAAGTACTTC.

The rearrangement links TRBV6-2 or TRBV6-3 to TRBJ1-2, with 7 bases lining up with TRBD1. Germline-derived CDR1 and CDR2 are MNHEY and SVGEGT. V lost 6 bases, J lost 5 bases, and 9 bases stayed unmatched. This CDR3 comprises 14 residues. As DNA, the CDR3 is TGTGCCAGCAGACGGGACAGCCTTGCGTATGGCTACACCTTC. Protein: CASRRDSLAYGYTF.

Only one count was recorded for this clonotype. The chain uses TRBV11-1 and TRBJ2-5; TRBD1 matches 7 bases. The CDR3 is 14 amino acids. Trimming removed 5 bases from V and 6 bases from J; junction bases left unmatched: 9. Germline V gene data show CDR1 as SGHAT and CDR2 as FQDESV (reference sequence). The CDR3 nucleotides read TGTGCCAGCAGCCCAGACAGGGAAATACAGACCCAGTACTTC. Its protein is CASSPDREIQTQYF. Full variable domain (missing parts from reference TRBV11-1 and TRBJ2-5): EAEVAQSPRYKITEKSQAVAFWCDPISGHATLYWYRQILGQGPELLVQFQDESVVDDSQLPKDRFSAERLKGVDSTLKIQPAELGDSAMYLCASSPDREIQTQYFGPGTRLLVL.

This clonotype was counted at least ten times. This chain links TRBV11-2 with TRBJ2-7; D unresolved. The CDR3 spans 16 residues. Germline values: CDR1 SGHAT, CDR2 FQNNGV. V lost 0 bases and J lost 1, with 13 bases in between. CDR3 sequence reads: CASSLDLGRPSYEQYF. CDR3 nucleotide sequence: TGTGCCAGCAGCTTAGATTTAGGGCGCCCATCCTACGAGCAGTACTTC.

This clonotype was seen at least ten times. The chain is built from TRBV15 and TRBJ2-2; no clear D. This CDR3 is built from 12 residues. The germline V and J ends were trimmed by 9 bases and 5 bases, with 10 bases remaining between them. Germline V lookup: CDR1 LNHNV, CDR2 YYDKDF (reference sequence). This CDR3 reads CATVGLTGELFF. In DNA, the CDR3 is TGTGCCACAGTAGGCCTTACCGGGGAGCTGTTTTTT.

This clonotype was seen ten or more times. A much larger clone is a single base away; this may be a read error. The V call is TRBV29-1, the J call TRBJ1-1; D call uncertain. The CDR3 is 12 residues long. V was pared by 4 bases and J by 0 bases, with 6 bases between. Germline-derived CDR1 and CDR2 are SQVTM and ANQGSEA. CDR3 sequence (DNA): TGCAGCGTTGGGTGGGTGAACACTGAAGCTTTCTTT. Translation: CSVGWVNTEAFF.

This clonotype was observed at least ten times. The rearrangement joins TRBV20-1 to TRBJ1-6; possibly TRBD1 for D (5 bases). The CDR3 has 16 amino acids. Germline V lookup: CDR1 DFQATT, CDR2 SNEGSKA (reference sequence). V was pared by 1 base and J by 9 bases, with 19 bases between. CDR3 DNA sequence: TGCAGTGCTAGAGCAATCTGGGAGGGGACGGGTTCACCCCTCCACTTT. Residues: CSARAIWEGTGSPLHF.

This clonotype was observed many times. V gene TRBV12-3 or TRBV12-4 combines with J gene TRBJ1-5; 11 bases are a match to TRBD1. The CDR3 contains 13 residues. The V and J ends lost 6 bases and 8 bases, in that order; junction bases with no gene match: 3. The CDR3, as DNA: TGTGCCAGCAGGGGACAGGGGGTAGAGCCCCAGCATTTT. Its translation: CASRGQGVEPQHF.

CDR3 region: CASSYGQGNSYEQYF. The CDR3 DNA reads as TGCGCCAGCAGCTACGGACAGGGCAACTCCTACGAGCAGTACTTC. V is TRBV5-1 and J is TRBJ2-7; 8 bases match TRBD1. CDR1 and CDR2 (germline): SGHRS, YFSETQ. J gave up 0 bases and V 3 bases, and 5 bases lay outside the gene matches. The CDR3 length is 15 residues.